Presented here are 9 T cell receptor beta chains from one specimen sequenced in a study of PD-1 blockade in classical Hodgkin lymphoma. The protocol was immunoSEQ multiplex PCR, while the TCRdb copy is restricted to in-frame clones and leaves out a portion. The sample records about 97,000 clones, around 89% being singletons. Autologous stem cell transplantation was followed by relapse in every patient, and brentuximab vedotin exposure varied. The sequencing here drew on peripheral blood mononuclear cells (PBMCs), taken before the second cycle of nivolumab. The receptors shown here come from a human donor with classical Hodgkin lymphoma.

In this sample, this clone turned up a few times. The CDR3 bases are TGTGCCAAGCCAGATACGCAGTATTTT. It specifies CAKPDTQYF. V and J are TRBV19 and TRBJ2-3; D gene unclear. There are 9 residues in the CDR3. Germline CDR1 LNHDA, CDR2 SQIVND (reference sequence). Trimming took off 10 bases at V and 4 bases at J, with 3 bases between the two ends. Filled out from reference TRBV19 and TRBJ2-3, the complete variable domain reads DGGITQSPKYLFRKEGQNVTLSCEQNLNHDAMYWYRQDPGQGLRLIYYSQIVNDFQKGDIAEGYSVSREKKESFPLTVTSAQKNPTAFYLCAKPDTQYFGPGTRLTVL.

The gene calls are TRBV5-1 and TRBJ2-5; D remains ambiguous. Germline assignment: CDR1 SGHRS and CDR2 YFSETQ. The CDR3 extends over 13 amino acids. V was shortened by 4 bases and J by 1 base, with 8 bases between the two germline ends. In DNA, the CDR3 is TGCGCCAGCAGCCTCCCCCTCCAAGAGACCCAGTACTTC. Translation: CASSLPLQETQYF.

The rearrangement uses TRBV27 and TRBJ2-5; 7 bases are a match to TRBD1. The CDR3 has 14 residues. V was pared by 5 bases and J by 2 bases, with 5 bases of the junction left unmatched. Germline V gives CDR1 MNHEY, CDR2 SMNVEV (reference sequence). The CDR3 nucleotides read TGTGCCAGCAGTCCCGGGGACAGACAAGAGACCCAGTACTTC. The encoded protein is CASSPGDRQETQYF.

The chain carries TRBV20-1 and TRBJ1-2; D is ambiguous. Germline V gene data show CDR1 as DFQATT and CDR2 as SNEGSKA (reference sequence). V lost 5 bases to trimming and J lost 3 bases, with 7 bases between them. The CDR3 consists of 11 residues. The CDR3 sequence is CSASTDYGYTF. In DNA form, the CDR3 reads TGCAGTGCTTCTACGGACTATGGCTACACCTTC.

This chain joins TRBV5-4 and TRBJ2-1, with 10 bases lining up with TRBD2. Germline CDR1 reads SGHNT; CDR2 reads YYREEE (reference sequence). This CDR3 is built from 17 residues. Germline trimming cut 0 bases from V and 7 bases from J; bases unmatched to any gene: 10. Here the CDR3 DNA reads TGTGCCAGCAGCTTGGCCGTAGTAGCGGGGGGCTTAAATGAGCAGTTCTTC. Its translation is CASSLAVVAGGLNEQFF.

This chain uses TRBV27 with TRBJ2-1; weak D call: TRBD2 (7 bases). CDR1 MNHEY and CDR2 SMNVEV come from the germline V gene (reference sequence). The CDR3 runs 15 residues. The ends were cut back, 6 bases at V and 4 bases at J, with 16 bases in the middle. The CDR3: CASSIGGLAYNEQFF. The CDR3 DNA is TGTGCCAGCAGCATCGGGGGGCTCGCTTACAATGAGCAGTTCTTC.

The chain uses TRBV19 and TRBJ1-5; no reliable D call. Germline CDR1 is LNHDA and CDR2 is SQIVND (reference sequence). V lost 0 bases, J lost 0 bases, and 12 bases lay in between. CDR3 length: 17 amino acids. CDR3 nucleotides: TGTGCCAGTAGTATAGATCAGACGGGGTATAGCAATCAGCCCCAGCATTTT. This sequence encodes CASSIDQTGYSNQPQHF.

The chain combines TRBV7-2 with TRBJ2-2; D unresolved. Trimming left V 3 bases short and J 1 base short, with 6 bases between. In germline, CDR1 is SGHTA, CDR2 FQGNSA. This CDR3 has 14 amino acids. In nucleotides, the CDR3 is TGTGCCAGCAGCTTCTTCCAGAACACCGGGGAGCTGTTTTTT. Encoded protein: CASSFFQNTGELFF.

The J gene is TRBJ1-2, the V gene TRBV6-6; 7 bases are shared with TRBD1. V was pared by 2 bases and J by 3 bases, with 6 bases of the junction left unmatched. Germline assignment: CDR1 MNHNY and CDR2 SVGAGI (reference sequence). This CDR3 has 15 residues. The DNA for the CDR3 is TGTGCCAGCAGTTACCCTGGACAGGACCACTATGGCTACACCTTC. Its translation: CASSYPGQDHYGYTF.